These 27 T cell receptor beta chains share one sample of origin, sequenced in a study of T cell responses to AZD1222 COVID-19 vaccine. Here immunoSEQ multiplex PCR was the method, and the copy in TCRdb shows in-frame clones only, minus some. The sample contains 100,000 or so clones, about nine tenths of which appear only once. Sequences were derived from peripheral blood, sampled on day 0 of AZD1222 vaccination. These receptors came from an adult in good health.

This clone turned up a few times. This chain links TRBV6-5 with TRBJ1-2, with D perhaps matching TRBD1 (6 bases). The V and J ends lost 1 base and 7 bases respectively, with 19 bases between them. Germline lookup yields CDR1 MNHEY and CDR2 SVGAGI. This CDR3 spans 16 amino acids. The CDR3 DNA sequence: TGTGCCAGCAGTTACTTCCGGGCCCCAGGGGATGGTGGCTACACCTTC. Protein: CASSYFRAPGDGGYTF.

The rearrangement uses TRBV5-1 and TRBJ2-7, with 11 positions matching TRBD1. V gave up 1 base and J gave up 7 bases; unmatched junction bases: 10. The CDR3 loop spans 16 amino acids. Looked up from germline, CDR1 is SGHRS and CDR2 is YFSETQ. The DNA of the CDR3 is TGCGCCAGCAGCTTGCAGGCTGGACAGGGGGCAGGAGAGCAGTACTTC. It yields the protein CASSLQAGQGAGEQYF.

This chain links TRBV15 with TRBJ2-3; D might be TRBD2 (7 bases). Germline CDR1 reads LNHNV; CDR2 reads YYDKDF (reference sequence). This CDR3 comprises 15 residues. Trimming took off 1 base at V and 3 bases at J, with 11 bases between the two ends. CDR3 bases: TGTGCCACCAGCAGAGCCGGGGGGCAGACAGATACGCAGTATTTT. This translates into CATSRAGGQTDTQYF.

V and J are TRBV2 and TRBJ2-1; D is uncertain. The germline V and J ends were trimmed by 8 bases and 8 bases, with 13 bases remaining between them. The CDR3 contains 12 residues. Germline V gene sequence: CDR1 SNHLY, CDR2 FYNNEI. The CDR3 reads CASRPFEDEQFF. The CDR3 coding sequence is TGTGCCAGCCGGCCATTTGAGGATGAGCAGTTCTTC. Drawing the rest from reference TRBV2 and TRBJ2-1, the complete variable domain is EPEVTQTPSHQVTQMGQEVILRCVPISNHLYFYWYRQILGQKVEFLVSFYNNEISEKSEIFDDQFSVERPDGSNFTLKIRSTKLEDSAMYFCASRPFEDEQFFGPGTRLTVL.

This clone was detected once. The J gene is TRBJ2-1, the V gene TRBV7-9, with D possibly being TRBD2 (5 bases). Germline CDR1 is SEHNR and CDR2 is FQNEAQ (reference sequence). Deletions cut 1 base from V and 4 bases from J, with 20 bases between. The CDR3 spans 18 residues. The CDR3 spells CASSLVVAGPNRYNEQFF. CDR3 DNA sequence: TGTGCCAGCAGCTTAGTGGTGGCGGGTCCGAACCGATACAATGAGCAGTTCTTC.

The chain is built from TRBV28 and TRBJ2-7, with a weak D call TRBD1 (6 bases). This CDR3 has 14 residues. Looked up from germline, CDR1 is MDHEN and CDR2 is SYDVKM. V was cut by 2 bases and J by 0 bases, with 8 bases left in between. The CDR3 DNA reads TGTGCCAGCAGTTTAAGGGGGACCTCCTACGAGCAGTACTTC. Translation gives CASSLRGTSYEQYF.

The chain joins TRBV28 to TRBJ2-4; the D gene is possibly TRBD2 (5 bases). The CDR3 is 14 residues long. The ends were cut back, 5 bases at V and 1 base at J, with 9 bases in the middle. Per the germline V gene, CDR1 is MDHEN and CDR2 is SYDVKM. The CDR3 reads CASSTPGAKNIQYF. CDR3 DNA sequence: TGTGCCAGCAGTACGCCGGGGGCCAAAAACATTCAGTACTTC. Combining the CDR3 with reference TRBV28 and TRBJ2-4 gives the whole variable domain DVKVTQSSRYLVKRTGEKVFLECVQDMDHENMFWYRQDPGLGLRLIYFSYDVKMKEKGDIPEGYSVSREKKERFSLILESASTNQTSMYLCASSTPGAKNIQYFGAGTRLSVL.

The chain uses TRBV2 and TRBJ2-1; possible D gene TRBD1, 6 bases. The V end lost 7 bases, the J end lost 3 bases, and 10 bases lay between the germline ends. Germline CDR1 SNHLY, CDR2 FYNNEI. This CDR3 is 13 amino acids long. CDR3 DNA sequence: TGTGCCAGCACGGTGGACAGCTACAATGAGCAGTTCTTC. Translated: CASTVDSYNEQFF.

The gene calls are TRBV15 and TRBJ2-7, with 9 bases that match TRBD2. Germline V gives CDR1 LNHNV, CDR2 YYDKDF (reference sequence). The trim removed 8 bases at V and 1 base at J, leaving 15 bases unmatched. CDR3 length equals 17 residues. The CDR3 reads CATSKGGRAERSYEQYF. CDR3 in DNA: TGTGCCACCTCCAAAGGCGGGAGGGCCGAAAGGTCCTACGAGCAGTACTTC.

The V gene is TRBV3-1 (or the pseudogene TRBV3-2), the J gene TRBJ1-2; D not resolved. Germline-derived CDR1 and CDR2 are LGHDT and YNNKEL (reference sequence). The CDR3 runs to 13 residues. V lost 2 bases, J lost 6 bases, and 10 bases lay in between. The CDR3 sequence: CASSQLVGDGYTF. CDR3 DNA sequence: TGTGCCAGCAGCCAACTAGTGGGCGATGGCTACACCTTC.

This chain joins TRBV28 and TRBJ1-3; D remains unclear. Between the trimmed V and J ends, which lost 3 bases and 8 bases, there was a span of 11 bases. The CDR3 has 13 amino acids. CDR1 and CDR2 (germline): MDHEN, SYDVKM. The CDR3 coding sequence is TGTGCCAGCAGTTTCCGGGGTTTTGACACCATATATTTT. Protein product: CASSFRGFDTIYF.

The chain employs TRBV29-1 and TRBJ2-7; the D gene is possibly TRBD1 (5 bases). Looked up from germline, CDR1 is SQVTM and CDR2 is ANQGSEA. The CDR3 sequence is 12 residues long. The ends were cut back, 4 bases at V and 1 base at J, with 8 bases in the middle. The CDR3 DNA reads as TGCAGCGTTGTCAACAGGTCCTACGAGCAGTACTTC. It translates to CSVVNRSYEQYF.

The chain has TRBV6-2 or TRBV6-3 and TRBJ2-7; 9 bases match TRBD1. V trimming: 2 bases; J trimming: 6 bases; junction bases outside the gene matches: 5. Germline V CDR1 and CDR2: MNHEY, SVGEGT. This CDR3 has 14 residues. CDR3 coding DNA: TGTGCCAGCAGTTACGTGGACAGGGGTTCCGAGCAGTACTTC. Amino acids: CASSYVDRGSEQYF.

The chain joins TRBV18 to TRBJ1-2; tentative D call: TRBD1 (5 bases). The CDR3 spans 17 residues. V shed 3 bases and J shed 3 bases, with 20 bases lying between them. From germline, CDR1 is KGHSH and CDR2 LQKENI. The chain's CDR3 is CASSPTLAGVIDYGYTF. DNA of the CDR3: TGTGCCAGCTCACCTACACTGGCGGGGGTAATTGACTATGGCTACACCTTC.

This clone was seen just once. The rearrangement uses TRBV7-9 and TRBJ2-2, with no clear D. V was trimmed by 5 bases and J by 5 bases, leaving 15 bases between them. The V gene's germline CDR1 is SEHNR and CDR2 FQNEAQ (reference sequence). The length of the CDR3 is 15 residues. The CDR3 sequence is CASSPRPDGTGELFF. The CDR3 region has the DNA TGTGCCAGCAGCCCTAGGCCCGACGGGACCGGGGAGCTGTTTTTT.

The chain links TRBV5-6 to TRBJ2-5; no firm D call. Germline CDR1 SGHDT, CDR2 YYEEEE. The CDR3 spans 12 residues. Trimming removed 1 base from V and 5 bases from J, with 6 bases in between. This CDR3 reads CASSLIGETQYF. DNA for the CDR3: TGTGCCAGCAGCTTGATCGGCGAGACCCAGTACTTC.

This chain connects TRBV28 to TRBJ1-5; tentatively, D is TRBD1 (5 bases). The V gene's germline CDR1 is MDHEN and CDR2 SYDVKM. Trimming left V 4 bases short and J 5 bases short, with 6 bases between. There are 12 residues in the CDR3. Written as DNA, the CDR3 is TGTGCCAGCAGTTGGGGGGATCAGCCCCAGCATTTT. Amino acid sequence: CASSWGDQPQHF.

The chain joins TRBV9 to TRBJ1-1; maybe TRBD1 (6 bases). V was pared by 0 bases and J by 2 bases, with 14 bases between. Germline V lookup: CDR1 SGDLS, CDR2 YYNGEE. This CDR3 contains 16 residues. The CDR3 DNA reads TGTGCCAGCAGCGTAGCGGGGGGGCCGGGCAACACTGAAGCTTTCTTT. This encodes CASSVAGGPGNTEAFF.

The V and J genes are TRBV6-5 and TRBJ2-5; either TRBD1 or TRBD2 may fit D (5 bases each). CDR1 MNHEY and CDR2 SVGAGI come from the germline V gene. The CDR3 consists of 15 residues. Trimming cost V 0 bases and J 5 bases, with 13 bases left between them. The CDR3 sequence is CASSYSPGDAETQYF. The CDR3 DNA follows: TGTGCCAGCAGTTACTCACCCGGGGACGCGGAGACCCAGTACTTC.

This clone is a singleton in its sample. The chain joins TRBV29-1 to TRBJ1-1; TRBD1 matches 9 bases. The CDR3 has 13 amino acids. V lost 6 bases to trimming and J lost 0 bases; unmatched junction nucleotides: 2. CDR1 SQVTM and CDR2 ANQGSEA come from the germline V gene. CDR3 sequence reads: CSVTGGMNTEAFF. The CDR3 DNA sequence: TGCAGCGTGACAGGGGGAATGAACACTGAAGCTTTCTTT.

The chain carries TRBV6-5 and TRBJ1-4; no clear D. Germline values: CDR1 MNHEY, CDR2 SVGAGI. The CDR3 sequence is 13 residues long. V lost 5 bases and J lost 5, with 9 bases in between. The CDR3 region has the DNA TGTGCCAGCAGTACGGCAGAAAATGAAAAACTGTTTTTT. Amino acids: CASSTAENEKLFF.

V and J are TRBV5-1 and TRBJ2-2; TRBD1 matches at 7 bases. Germline V lookup: CDR1 SGHRS, CDR2 YFSETQ. The CDR3 totals 15 residues. V was clipped by 3 bases and J by 3 bases; unmatched bases: 5. CDR3 residues: CASSSNRGDTGELFF. The DNA of the CDR3 is TGCGCCAGCAGCTCCAACAGGGGAGACACCGGGGAGCTGTTTTTT. The full variable domain, in which reference TRBV5-1 and TRBJ2-2 provide the parts outside the CDR3, is KAGVTQTPRYLIKTRGQQVTLSCSPISGHRSVSWYQQTPGQGLQFLFEYFSETQRNKGNFPGRFSGRQFSNSRSEMNVSTLELGDSALYLCASSSNRGDTGELFFGEGSRLTVL.

This chain connects TRBV6-5 to TRBJ1-1; D call uncertain. The CDR3 sequence is 14 residues long. Trimming removed 0 bases from V and 7 bases from J, with 12 bases in between. The germline V gene encodes CDR1 MNHEY and CDR2 SVGAGI. Here the CDR3 reads CASSYSFVSIEAFF. CDR3 nucleotide sequence: TGTGCCAGCAGTTACTCGTTCGTCAGCATTGAAGCTTTCTTT.

This chain links TRBV2 with TRBJ2-1, with 8 nucleotides matching TRBD2. The ends lost 4 bases at V and 3 bases at J; junction bases unmatched: 2. From germline, CDR1 is SNHLY and CDR2 FYNNEI. CDR3 length: 14 residues. The chain's CDR3 is CASSASGSYNEQFF. DNA of the CDR3: TGTGCCAGCAGTGCAAGCGGGAGCTACAATGAGCAGTTCTTC.

This rearrangement joins TRBV7-3 to TRBJ2-2; D is unresolved. Germline values: CDR1 SGHTA, CDR2 FQGTGA. The CDR3 covers 13 residues. Trimming shortened V by 4 bases and J by 6 bases, and 9 bases separated the two germline ends. The CDR3 bases are TGTGCCAGCAGCTCCCTACGGTCCGGGGAGCTGTTTTTT. It translates to CASSSLRSGELFF.

This chain links TRBV5-1 with TRBJ2-3, with TRBD2 matching 11 bases. The CDR3 has 15 residues. Losses at the gene ends were 0 bases for V and 5 bases for J; bases not matched to a gene: 2. Germline V gene sequence: CDR1 SGHRS, CDR2 YFSETQ. CDR3 DNA: TGCGCCAGCAGCTTGGTACTAGCGGGAGAAGATACGCAGTATTTT. It specifies CASSLVLAGEDTQYF.

The chain uses TRBV5-4 and TRBJ2-2; no clear D gene. Looked up from germline, CDR1 is SGHNT and CDR2 is YYREEE (reference sequence). V lost 4 bases and J lost 6, with 13 bases in between. The CDR3 is made up of 14 amino acids. In DNA, the CDR3 is TGTGCCAGCAGCAACGGACCCTCAGCCGGGGAGCTGTTTTTT. As protein: CASSNGPSAGELFF.